The 16 T cell receptor beta chains reported below all come from one sample, sequenced in a study of blood T cell repertoires in COVID-19. Method: immunoSEQ multiplex PCR; TCRdb's copy keeps in-frame clones and lacks some. Seen here are about 120,000 clones, 90% observed once, and the top ten hold more than 3%. Sequencing used peripheral blood. These receptors were obtained from a man in his fifties with active COVID-19.

The genes are TRBV7-2 and TRBJ2-2; D gene uncertain. The V gene's germline CDR1 is SGHTA and CDR2 FQGNSA. Trimming stripped 5 bases from V and 6 bases from J, with 10 bases between. This CDR3 has 13 residues. In nucleotides, the CDR3 is TGTGCCAGCAGCCCCACTTACCCCGGGGAGCTGTTTTTT. It encodes CASSPTYPGELFF.

The chain recombines TRBV4-1 with TRBJ2-7, with 11 bases matching TRBD2. Looked up from germline, CDR1 is MGHRA and CDR2 is YSYEKL. Trimming took 3 bases from V and 6 from J; bases not matched to a gene: 7. This CDR3 is 15 amino acids long. The CDR3 DNA reads TGCGCCAGCAGCCATTTAGCGGGGGGGCCTTCCGAGCAGTACTTC. This sequence encodes CASSHLAGGPSEQYF.

The V call is TRBV11-3, the J call TRBJ1-6; 10 bases are shared with TRBD1. The CDR3 runs 17 residues. Trimming took 2 bases from V and 4 from J; bases not matched to a gene: 5. Looked up from germline, CDR1 is SGHNT and CDR2 is YENEEA. CDR3 nucleotide sequence: TGTGCCAGCAGCTTACCTGGGACAGGGGTTTATAATTCACCCCTCCACTTT. As protein: CASSLPGTGVYNSPLHF.

The V gene is TRBV7-7, the J gene TRBJ2-5; 7 bases line up with TRBD1. The CDR3 spans 13 residues. Germline trimming cut 5 bases from V and 4 bases from J; bases unmatched to any gene: 4. The germline V gene encodes CDR1 SSHAT and CDR2 FNYEAQ (reference sequence). The CDR3 DNA reads as TGTGCCAGCAGCCGGGACAGTGGAGAGACCCAGTACTTC. Protein: CASSRDSGETQYF.

The chain uses TRBV7-9 and TRBJ1-2; D remains unclear. The CDR3 contains 13 residues. The V gene lost 3 bases and the J gene lost 6 bases, with 11 bases spanning the gap. Germline V gene lookup returns CDR1 SEHNR and CDR2 FQNEAQ (reference sequence). CDR3 residues: CASSFPGQDGYTF. DNA of the CDR3: TGTGCCAGCAGCTTCCCAGGTCAAGATGGCTACACCTTC. Looking up the rest from reference TRBV7-9 and TRBJ1-2 gives the full variable domain: DTGVSQNPRHKITKRGQNVTFRCDPISEHNRLYWYRQTLGQGPEFLTYFQNEAQLEKSRLLSDRFSAERPKGSFSTLEIQRTEQGDSAMYLCASSFPGQDGYTFGSGTRLTVV.

The J gene is TRBJ1-2, the V gene TRBV7-9; D gene ambiguous. V lost 1 base, J lost 5 bases, and 14 bases lay in between. Germline CDR1 reads SEHNR; CDR2 reads FQNEAQ (reference sequence). The CDR3 is 15 residues long. The CDR3 loop reads CASSLGAAGGYGYTF. CDR3 nucleotides: TGTGCCAGCAGCTTAGGGGCCGCCGGAGGGTATGGCTACACCTTC.

The V gene is TRBV6-5, the J gene TRBJ2-7, with a weak D call TRBD2 (5 bases). The CDR3 contains 13 residues. Trimming shortened V by 11 bases and J by 1 base, and 15 bases separated the two germline ends. The V gene's germline CDR1 is MNHEY and CDR2 SVGAGI. The CDR3 spells CAAGGLRSYEQYF. In DNA, the CDR3 is TGTGCCGCGGGTGGACTGAGGTCCTACGAGCAGTACTTC.

The CDR3: CASSLLEGYYGYTF. CDR3 DNA sequence: TGCGCCAGCAGCTTGTTGGAGGGGTACTATGGCTACACCTTC. The chain joins TRBV5-1 to TRBJ1-2, with D maybe TRBD1 (5 bases). The germline V gene has CDR1 SGHRS and CDR2 YFSETQ. The V end lost 1 base, the J end lost 3 bases, and 10 bases lay between the germline ends. The CDR3 spans 14 residues.

This sequence joins TRBV13 and TRBJ2-2; D possibly corresponds to TRBD1 (5 bases). This CDR3 comprises 14 residues. Germline CDR1 and CDR2: PRHDT and FYEKMQ (reference sequence). The ends were cut back, 3 bases at V and 8 bases at J, with 13 bases in the middle. Written as DNA, the CDR3 is TGTGCCAGCAGCTTCAGACAGTTTCGGGGGGAGCTGTTTTTT. As protein: CASSFRQFRGELFF.

The rearrangement joins TRBV29-1 to TRBJ2-3; TRBD2 matches at 9 bases. The CDR3 contains 14 residues. Germline CDR1 and CDR2: SQVTM and ANQGSEA. The V and J ends lost 6 bases and 2 bases, in that order; junction bases with no gene match: 6. In nucleotides, the CDR3 is TGCAGCGTCCAGACTAGCGGTGACACAGATACGCAGTATTTT. Its translation is CSVQTSGDTDTQYF.

The chain carries TRBV6-6 and TRBJ1-1; 8 bases are shared with TRBD1. Germline loops: CDR1 MNHNY, CDR2 SVGAGI (reference sequence). There are 14 residues in the CDR3. J gave up 4 bases and V 7 bases, and 8 bases lay outside the gene matches. CDR3 sequence (DNA): TGTGCCAGCAACTCAGGGGGCACAAGCACTGAAGCTTTCTTT. It specifies CASNSGGTSTEAFF.

CDR3 residues: CASIEIPYEQYF. The CDR3 DNA reads as TGTGCCAGCATCGAGATTCCCTACGAGCAGTACTTC. The chain carries TRBV2 and TRBJ2-7; no clear D. Trimming took 7 bases from V and 2 from J, leaving 9 bases between them. Germline lookup yields CDR1 SNHLY and CDR2 FYNNEI. The CDR3 has 12 residues.

The chain is built from TRBV2 and TRBJ2-3, with 8 bases that match TRBD1. After removal of 7 bases from V and 5 bases from J, the junction contained 11 bases not matched to a gene. There are 15 residues in the CDR3. Germline CDR1 and CDR2: SNHLY and FYNNEI. Here the CDR3 DNA reads TGTGCCAGCATAGGACAGGGCTTGGACGAAGATACGCAGTATTTT. Protein sequence: CASIGQGLDEDTQYF.

The table lists this clone with a few counts. This chain links TRBV27 with TRBJ1-6; the D gene is possibly TRBD1 (6 bases). CDR1 is MNHEY, CDR2 SMNVEV, per germline (reference sequence). The ends were cut back, 1 base at V and 10 bases at J, with 14 bases in the middle. The length of the CDR3 is 15 residues. The CDR3 DNA follows: TGTGCCAGCAGTTTATTTCAGGGGCCTACATCACCCCTCCACTTT. Its translation is CASSLFQGPTSPLHF.

The J gene is TRBJ1-2, the V gene TRBV2; D is perhaps TRBD1 (5 bases). The ends were cut back, 6 bases at V and 4 bases at J, with 6 bases in the middle. Germline V gene data show CDR1 as SNHLY and CDR2 as FYNNEI. The CDR3 extends over 11 amino acids. The CDR3 region is CASRQGYGYTF. The CDR3 nucleotides are TGTGCCAGCAGGCAGGGCTATGGCTACACCTTC.

The chain has TRBV6-5 and TRBJ2-5; 14 bases match TRBD2. Germline-derived CDR1 and CDR2 are MNHEY and SVGAGI. The CDR3 contains 15 residues. Unmatched junction bases numbered 7, after V lost 6 bases and J lost 7 bases. The CDR3 DNA sequence: TGTGCCAGCAGACTGGGACTAGCGGGAGTTGGGACCCAGTACTTC. It translates to CASRLGLAGVGTQYF.